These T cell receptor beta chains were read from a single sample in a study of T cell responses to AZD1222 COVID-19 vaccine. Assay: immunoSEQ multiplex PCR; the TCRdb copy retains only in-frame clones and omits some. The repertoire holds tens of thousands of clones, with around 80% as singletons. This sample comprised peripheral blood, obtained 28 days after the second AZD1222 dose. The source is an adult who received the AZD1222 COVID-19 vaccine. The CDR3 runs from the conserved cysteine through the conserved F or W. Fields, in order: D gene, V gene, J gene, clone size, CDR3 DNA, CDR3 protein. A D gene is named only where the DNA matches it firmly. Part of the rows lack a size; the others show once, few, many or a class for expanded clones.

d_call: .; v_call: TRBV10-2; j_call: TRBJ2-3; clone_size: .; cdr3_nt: TGCGCCAGCAGCAGGTCCACCACAGATACGCAGTATTTT; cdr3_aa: CASSRSTTDTQYF
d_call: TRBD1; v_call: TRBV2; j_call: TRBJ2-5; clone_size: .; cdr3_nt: TGTGCCACCGGACAGGGGGCTCAGCAGACCCAGTACTTC; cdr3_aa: CATGQGAQQTQYF
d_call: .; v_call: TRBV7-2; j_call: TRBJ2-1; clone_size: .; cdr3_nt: TGTGCCAGCAGCTTAGCCCCGGGTTCCTACAATGAGCAGTTCTTC; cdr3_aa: CASSLAPGSYNEQFF
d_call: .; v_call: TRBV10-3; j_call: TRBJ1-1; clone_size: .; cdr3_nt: TGTGCCATCAGCCCGAGGGAGGGCACTGAAGCTTTCTTT; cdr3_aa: CAISPREGTEAFF
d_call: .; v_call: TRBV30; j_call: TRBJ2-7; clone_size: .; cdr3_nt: TGTGCCTGGAGTCCCGGGGCAGGGCAAAATTCCAACGAGCAGTACTTC; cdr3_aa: CAWSPGAGQNSNEQYF
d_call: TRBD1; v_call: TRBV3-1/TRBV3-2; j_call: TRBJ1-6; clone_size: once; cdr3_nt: TGTGCCAGCACCCGGGACAGGTTTTACTATAATTCACCCCTCCACTTT; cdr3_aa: CASTRDRFYYNSPLHF
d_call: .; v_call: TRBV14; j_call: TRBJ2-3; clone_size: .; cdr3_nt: TGTGCCAGCAGTTACAGGGATTGGGCAGATACGCAGTATTTT; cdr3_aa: CASSYRDWADTQYF
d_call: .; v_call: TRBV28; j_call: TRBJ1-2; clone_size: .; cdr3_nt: TGTGCCAGCAGTCAAGGGACCGCTCGCGGCTACACCTTC; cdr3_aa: CASSQGTARGYTF
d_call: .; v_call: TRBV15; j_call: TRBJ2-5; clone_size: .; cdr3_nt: TGTGCCACCAGCAGAGATTGGGGAGCCCAGTACTTC; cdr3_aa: CATSRDWGAQYF
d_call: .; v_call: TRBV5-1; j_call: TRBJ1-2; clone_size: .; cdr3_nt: TGCGCCAGCAGCTTGTCACTGGGTGACTATGGCTACACCTTC; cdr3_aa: CASSLSLGDYGYTF
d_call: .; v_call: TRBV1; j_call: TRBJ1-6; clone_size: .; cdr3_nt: TGCACCAGCAGCCAAAAGTTAGGTTCCTATAATTCACCCCTCCACTTT; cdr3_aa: CTSSQKLGSYNSPLHF
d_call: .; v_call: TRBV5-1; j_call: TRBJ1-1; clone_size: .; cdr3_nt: TGCGCCAGCAGCTCCAAAGACGGGGAAAAATTGAACACTGAAGCTTTCTTT; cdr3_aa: CASSSKDGEKLNTEAFF
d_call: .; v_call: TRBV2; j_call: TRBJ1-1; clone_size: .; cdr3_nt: TGTGCCAGCAGTGAAGAAGTCAGGAACACTGAAGCTTTCTTT; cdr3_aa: CASSEEVRNTEAFF
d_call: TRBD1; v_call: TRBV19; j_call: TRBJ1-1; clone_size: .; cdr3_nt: TGTGCCAGTAGTAGTTCCGGGACAGTGAACACTGAAGCTTTCTTT; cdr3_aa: CASSSSGTVNTEAFF
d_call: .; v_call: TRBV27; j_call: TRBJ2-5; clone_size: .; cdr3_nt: TGTGCCAGCAGTTTGGACCAAGAGACCCAGTACTTC; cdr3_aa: CASSLDQETQYF
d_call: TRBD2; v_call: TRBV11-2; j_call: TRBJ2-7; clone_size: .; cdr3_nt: TGTGCCAGCAGTCCCGGGACTACCCCCTCCTACGAGCAGTACTTC; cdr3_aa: CASSPGTTPSYEQYF
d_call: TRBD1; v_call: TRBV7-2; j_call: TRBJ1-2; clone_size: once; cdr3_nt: TGTGCCAGCAGCTTAGCGAATATTGGGACAGTGGAGGGAGGCTACACCTTC; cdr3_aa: CASSLANIGTVEGGYTF
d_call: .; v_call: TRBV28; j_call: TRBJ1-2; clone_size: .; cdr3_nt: TGTGCCAGCAGTGCAGGGCTTGGCTACACCTTC; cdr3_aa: CASSAGLGYTF
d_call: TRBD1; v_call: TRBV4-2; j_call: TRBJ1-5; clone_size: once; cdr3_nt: TGTGCCAGCAGCCCGGGACAGGGGGATCATCAGCCCCAGCATTTT; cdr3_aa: CASSPGQGDHQPQHF
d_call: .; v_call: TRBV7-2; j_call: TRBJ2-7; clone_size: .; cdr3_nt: TGTGCCAGCAGCTTAGTTGAGTCCTACGAGCAGTACTTC; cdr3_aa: CASSLVESYEQYF
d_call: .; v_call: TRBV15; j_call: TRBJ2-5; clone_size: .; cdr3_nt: TGTGCCACCAGCAGAGGGCTCCAAGAGACCCAGTACTTC; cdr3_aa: CATSRGLQETQYF
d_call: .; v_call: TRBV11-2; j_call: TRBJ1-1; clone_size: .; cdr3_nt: TGTGCCAGCAGCCAAGCCCCGTGGGGATTGAACACTGAAGCTTTCTTT; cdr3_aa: CASSQAPWGLNTEAFF
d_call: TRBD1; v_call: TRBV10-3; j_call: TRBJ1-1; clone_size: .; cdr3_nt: TGTGCCATCAGTGAGTCAGGGACAGGGGGCGTAAAGGCTTTCTTT; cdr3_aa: CAISESGTGGVKAFF
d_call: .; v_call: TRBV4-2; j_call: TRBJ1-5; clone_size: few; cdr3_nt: TGTGCCAGCAGCCAAGGTTCCGGGTACCAGCCCCAGCATTTT; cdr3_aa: CASSQGSGYQPQHF
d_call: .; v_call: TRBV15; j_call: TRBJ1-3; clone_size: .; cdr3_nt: TGTGCCACCAGCCTAGACGGCAGCTCTGGAAACACCATATATTTT; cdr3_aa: CATSLDGSSGNTIYF
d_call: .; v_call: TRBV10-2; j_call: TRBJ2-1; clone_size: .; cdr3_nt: TGCGCCAGCAGTGACTGGACCGAAAGCGGTAATGAGCAGTTCTTC; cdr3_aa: CASSDWTESGNEQFF
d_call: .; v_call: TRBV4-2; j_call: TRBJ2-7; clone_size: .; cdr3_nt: TGTGCCAGCAGCCAAGCAGGAGGAGACTCCTACGAGCAGTACTTC; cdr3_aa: CASSQAGGDSYEQYF
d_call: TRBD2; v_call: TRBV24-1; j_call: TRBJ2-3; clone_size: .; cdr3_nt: TGTGCCACCAGTGACCGGGGACTAGCGGAGGGTTGGGATACGCAGTATTTT; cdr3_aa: CATSDRGLAEGWDTQYF
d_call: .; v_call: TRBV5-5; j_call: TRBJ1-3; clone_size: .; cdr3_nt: TGTGCCAGCAGCTTGGCAAGCGGGACGGGAAACACCATATATTTT; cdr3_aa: CASSLASGTGNTIYF
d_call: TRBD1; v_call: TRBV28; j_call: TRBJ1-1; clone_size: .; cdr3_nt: TGTGCCAGCAGTTTCACAAGAGGGACAGCAAATTTAGCTTTCTTT; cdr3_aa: CASSFTRGTANLAFF
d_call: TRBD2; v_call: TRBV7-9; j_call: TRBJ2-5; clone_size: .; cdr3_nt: TGTGCCAGCAGCCCAGGACTAGCAGAGACCCAGTACTTC; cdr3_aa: CASSPGLAETQYF
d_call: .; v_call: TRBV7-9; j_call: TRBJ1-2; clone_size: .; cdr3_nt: TGTGCCAGCAGCTCCGCGCTTAGCGGCTATGGCTACACCTTC; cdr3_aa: CASSSALSGYGYTF
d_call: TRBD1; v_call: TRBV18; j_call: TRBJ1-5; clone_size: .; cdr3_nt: TGTGCCAGCTCCCTGGGACAGGGGGCTTTTCAGCCCCAGCATTTT; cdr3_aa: CASSLGQGAFQPQHF
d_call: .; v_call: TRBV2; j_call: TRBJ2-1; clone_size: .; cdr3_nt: TGTGCCAGCAGCCCTTACAATGAGCAGTTCTTC; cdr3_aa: CASSPYNEQFF
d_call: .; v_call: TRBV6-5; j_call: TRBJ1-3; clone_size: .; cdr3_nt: TGTGCCAGCAGTTCCCTCGGTAGCTCTGGAAACACCATATATTTT; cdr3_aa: CASSSLGSSGNTIYF
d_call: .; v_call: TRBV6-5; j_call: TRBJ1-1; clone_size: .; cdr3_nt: TGTGCCAGCACCTCCGGGACACTTGAAGCTTTCTTT; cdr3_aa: CASTSGTLEAFF
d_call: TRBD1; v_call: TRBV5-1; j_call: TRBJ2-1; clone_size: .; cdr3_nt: TGCGCCAGCAGCCCAAGACAGGGACAGTACAATGAGCAGTTCTTC; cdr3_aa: CASSPRQGQYNEQFF
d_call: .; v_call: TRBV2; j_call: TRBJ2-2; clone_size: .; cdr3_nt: TGTGCCAGCAAGGACCACGAGGTCGGGGAGCTGTTTTTT; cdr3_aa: CASKDHEVGELFF
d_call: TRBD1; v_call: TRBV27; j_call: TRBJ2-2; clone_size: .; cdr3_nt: TGTGCCAGCAGTCTCTTCCCGACAGGGACCGGGGAGCTGTTTTTT; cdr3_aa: CASSLFPTGTGELFF
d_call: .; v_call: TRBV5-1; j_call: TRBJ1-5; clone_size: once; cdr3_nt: TGCGCCAGCAGCTTCGGGGAGGAAAATCAGCCCCAGCATTTT; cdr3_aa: CASSFGEENQPQHF
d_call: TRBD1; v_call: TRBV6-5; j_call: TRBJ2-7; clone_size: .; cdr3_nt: TGTGCCAGCAGTTACGGAGACGGGACAGGCACCTACGAGCAGTACTTC; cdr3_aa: CASSYGDGTGTYEQYF
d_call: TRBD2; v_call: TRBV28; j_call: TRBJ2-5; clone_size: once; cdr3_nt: TGTGCCAGCAGGGAGGGGACTAGCGGCAAAGAGACCCAGTACTTC; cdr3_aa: CASREGTSGKETQYF